This T cell receptor (beta chain) was sequenced in a study of monozygotic twins with inflammatory bowel disease. Study-level results: Differing T cell subtypes remained indistinguishable. Researchers report that IBD patients shared fewer clonotypes with others than healthy twins, especially amid disease activity.

TCRdb re-called the 5' RACE reads, yielding one record per CDR3 amino acid sequence without DNA. This sample contains some 130,000 distinct CDR3 sequences. In regard to this clonotype: Antigen unknown.

CDR1 is DFQATT, CDR2 SNEGSKA, per germline (reference sequence). The CDR3 loop spans 12 amino acids. Sequencing was carried out using blood. V and J are TRBV20-1 and TRBJ1-2. The TCR was taken from a human donor with ulcerative colitis or Crohn's disease, or a healthy co-twin of an affected twin (not recorded which). The CDR3 sequence is CSSAALSYGYTF.